This passage covers 12 T cell receptor beta chains from one sample sequenced in a study of blood T cell repertoires in COVID-19. Profiled with immunoSEQ multiplex PCR; TCRdb holds only in-frame clones, not every one. In the table there are 220,000 or so clones, 70% to 90% of which are singletons. Sequencing used PBMCs or T cells enriched from blood (not recorded which). The receptors were gathered from a man aged 45 to 65 who had been exposed to COVID-19.

This clone was seen a single time. V and J are TRBV24-1 and TRBJ2-2; TRBD1 aligns across 7 bases. CDR1 is KGHDR and CDR2 is SFDVKD in the germline V gene. The CDR3 is 16 amino acids. V lost 5 bases and J lost 1; bases outside the gene matches: 6. CDR3 sequence (DNA): TGTGCCACCAGTGGCACCGGGACAGAGAACACCGGGGAGCTGTTTTTT. This codes for CATSGTGTENTGELFF.

The V gene is TRBV5-1, the J gene TRBJ1-3, with D possibly TRBD1 on 5 matching bases. CDR1 and CDR2 (germline): SGHRS, YFSETQ. The CDR3 has 14 amino acids. Trimming pared 4 bases from V and 4 bases from J, leaving 12 bases between. CDR3 DNA sequence: TGCGCCAGCAGCGAGGGACTCTCGGGAAACACCATATATTTT. Protein: CASSEGLSGNTIYF.

The chain joins TRBV18 to TRBJ2-5; D may be TRBD1 (5 bases). CDR1 KGHSH and CDR2 LQKENI come from the germline V gene. The V and J ends lost 3 bases and 5 bases respectively, with 13 bases between them. The CDR3 covers 14 residues. This chain's CDR3 is CASSPIDSEETQYF. The CDR3 nucleotides are TGTGCCAGCTCACCGATCGACAGTGAGGAGACCCAGTACTTC.

The gene calls are TRBV19 and TRBJ1-2, with 8 bases lining up with TRBD1. The CDR3 sequence is 15 residues long. CDR1 and CDR2 (germline): LNHDA, SQIVND (reference sequence). The V gene end was trimmed by 6 bases and the J gene end by 6 bases; junction bases not matched to a gene: 12. The CDR3 sequence: CASSSLGRGRDGYTF. In DNA form, the CDR3 reads TGTGCCAGTAGCAGCCTTGGCAGGGGGCGTGATGGCTACACCTTC.

This clone was observed at least ten times. The chain is built from TRBV3-1 (or the pseudogene TRBV3-2) and TRBJ1-2; 11 nucleotides align to TRBD1. Germline V gene sequence: CDR1 LGHDT, CDR2 YNNKEL (reference sequence). Trimming cost V 4 bases and J 7 bases; bases outside gene matches: 8. The CDR3 is 15 residues long. CDR3 nucleotides: TGTGCCAGCAGCCTGGGCTCCGGGACAGGGGGTGGCTACACCTTC. Translating gives CASSLGSGTGGGYTF.

This chain connects TRBV2 to TRBJ1-2, with D hard to call. Germline V gives CDR1 SNHLY, CDR2 FYNNEI. The CDR3 sequence is 11 residues long. The ends were cut back, 7 bases at V and 8 bases at J, with 11 bases in the middle. The CDR3: CASTPSRGYTF. The CDR3, as DNA: TGTGCCAGCACCCCATCCCGGGGCTACACCTTC.

The V call is TRBV28, the J call TRBJ2-3; TRBD1 matches 8 bases. V gave up 3 bases and J gave up 7 bases; unmatched junction bases: 9. Germline assignment: CDR1 MDHEN and CDR2 SYDVKM. The CDR3 runs 15 residues. The CDR3 reads CASSFGATGVNTQYF. The CDR3 DNA reads as TGTGCCAGCAGTTTCGGGGCGACAGGGGTAAATACGCAGTATTTT.

V and J are TRBV6-5 and TRBJ2-3; 9 bases agree with TRBD2. The CDR3 runs to 15 residues. The J segment lost 4 bases and the V segment lost 6 bases, leaving 8 bases of the junction unmatched. Germline CDR1 is MNHEY and CDR2 is SVGAGI. CDR3 amino acids: CASRRAGGHADTQYF. The CDR3 region has the DNA TGTGCCAGCAGAAGGGCGGGAGGGCACGCAGATACGCAGTATTTT.

This clone has only a few counts. The rearrangement links TRBV29-1 to TRBJ2-2; 9 nucleotides line up with TRBD1. The CDR3 has 16 residues. Germline trimming cut 6 bases from V and 6 bases from J; bases unmatched to any gene: 14. The germline gives CDR1 SQVTM, CDR2 ANQGSEA. DNA for the CDR3: TGCAGCGTCACAGGGGGCTGGTTGGGGCACGCCGGGGAGCTGTTTTTT. Translation gives CSVTGGWLGHAGELFF.

This clone has a single count. The chain has TRBV15 and TRBJ2-7; 11 positions match TRBD2. Germline V gene data show CDR1 as LNHNV and CDR2 as YYDKDF (reference sequence). The CDR3 spans 14 residues. V lost 5 bases to trimming and J lost 2 bases; unmatched junction nucleotides: 2. CDR3 residues: CATSGTSGTYEQYV. The CDR3 coding sequence is TGTGCCACCAGCGGGACTAGCGGTACCTACGAGCAGTACGTC.

The chain carries TRBV11-2 and TRBJ2-1, with TRBD2 matching 10 bases. The V gene end was trimmed by 1 base and the J gene end by 7 bases; junction bases not matched to a gene: 16. Looked up from germline, CDR1 is SGHAT and CDR2 is FQNNGV. The CDR3 is 19 amino acids. The CDR3 sequence is CASSLVGLAGVSSLNEQFF. CDR3 in DNA: TGTGCCAGCAGCTTAGTCGGGCTAGCGGGGGTAAGCAGTTTAAATGAGCAGTTCTTC. The complete variable domain, with remaining parts taken from reference TRBV11-2 and TRBJ2-1, reads EAGVAQSPRYKIIEKRQSVAFWCNPISGHATLYWYQQILGQGPKLLIQFQNNGVVDDSQLPKDRFSAERLKGVDSTLKIQPAKLEDSAVYLCASSLVGLAGVSSLNEQFFGPGTRLTVL.

J is TRBJ2-1 and V is TRBV5-1; 11 bases fit TRBD2. The CDR3 is 16 amino acids. Trimming removed 4 bases from V and 3 bases from J; junction bases left unmatched: 6. CDR1 is SGHRS, CDR2 YFSETQ, per germline. CDR3 residues: CASSARGLAVYNEQFF. The CDR3 DNA reads TGCGCCAGCAGCGCCCGGGGACTAGCGGTCTACAATGAGCAGTTCTTC.